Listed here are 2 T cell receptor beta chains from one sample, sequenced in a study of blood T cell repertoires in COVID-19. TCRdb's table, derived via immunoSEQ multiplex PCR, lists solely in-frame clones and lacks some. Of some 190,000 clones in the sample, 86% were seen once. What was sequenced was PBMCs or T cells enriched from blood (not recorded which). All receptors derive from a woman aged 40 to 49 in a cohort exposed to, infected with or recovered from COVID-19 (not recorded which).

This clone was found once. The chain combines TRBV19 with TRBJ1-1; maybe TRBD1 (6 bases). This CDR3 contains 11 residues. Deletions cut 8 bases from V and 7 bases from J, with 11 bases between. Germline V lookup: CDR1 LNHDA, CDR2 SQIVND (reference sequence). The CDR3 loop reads CASGSGVEAFF. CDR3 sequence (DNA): TGTGCCAGTGGCTCAGGGGTTGAAGCTTTCTTT.

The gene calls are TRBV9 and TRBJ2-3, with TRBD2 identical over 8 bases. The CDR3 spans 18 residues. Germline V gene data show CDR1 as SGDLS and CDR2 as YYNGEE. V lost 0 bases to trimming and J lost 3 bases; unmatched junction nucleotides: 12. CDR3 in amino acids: CASSVEASGSGWTDTQYF. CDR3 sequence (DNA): TGTGCCAGCAGCGTAGAGGCCAGCGGGAGTGGTTGGACAGATACGCAGTATTTT.